These 24 T cell receptor beta chains share one sample of origin, sequenced in a study of T cell responses to AZD1222 COVID-19 vaccine. The assay was immunoSEQ multiplex PCR, and TCRdb's table has in-frame clones only and misses some. The sample has 88,000 or so clones; about 89% are singletons. The sequences come from peripheral blood, collected 28 days after the second AZD1222 dose. The receptor set was obtained from an adult who received the AZD1222 COVID-19 vaccine.

This chain links TRBV6-1 with TRBJ1-1; weak D call: TRBD1 (5 bases). The CDR3 has 14 residues. Deletions cut 3 bases from V and 6 bases from J, with 14 bases between. The germline V gene has CDR1 MNHNS and CDR2 SASEGT. The CDR3 is CASSEQGKGAEAFF. The CDR3, as DNA: TGTGCCAGCAGTGAGCAGGGCAAAGGGGCTGAAGCTTTCTTT.

This chain joins TRBV5-4 and TRBJ1-5; no definite D call. V dropped 4 bases and J dropped 1 base, with 6 bases sitting between them. The CDR3 runs 13 residues. Per germline, CDR1 SGHNT and CDR2 YYREEE (reference sequence). The CDR3 coding sequence is TGTGCCAGCAGCCTGGACAGCAATCAGCCCCAGCATTTT. It is translated as CASSLDSNQPQHF.

The chain links TRBV19 to TRBJ2-5; D might be TRBD1 (6 bases). CDR3 length: 13 residues. V was pared by 1 base and J by 5 bases, with 8 bases between. Germline V gene data show CDR1 as LNHDA and CDR2 as SQIVND (reference sequence). CDR3 protein: CASSIGRGETQYF. The CDR3 nucleotides read TGTGCCAGTAGTATAGGCAGGGGTGAGACCCAGTACTTC.

This chain links TRBV2 with TRBJ1-4; 7 bases match TRBD1. This CDR3 is 16 amino acids long. The V and J ends lost 0 bases and 0 bases, in that order; junction bases with no gene match: 1. Looked up from germline, CDR1 is SNHLY and CDR2 is FYNNEI. For the CDR3, the DNA is TGTGCCAGCAGTGAAGCCCAGGGGGCAACTAATGAAAAACTGTTTTTT. Residues: CASSEAQGATNEKLFF.

The gene calls are TRBV3-1 (or the pseudogene TRBV3-2) and TRBJ2-1, with 10 bases fitting TRBD1. The V gene end was trimmed by 2 bases and the J gene end by 6 bases; junction bases not matched to a gene: 4. CDR3 length: 15 residues. CDR1 and CDR2 from the germline V gene are LGHDT and YNNKEL (reference sequence). In nucleotides, the CDR3 is TGTGCCAGCAGCCAACCGGGACAGGGGTTCAATGAGCAGTTCTTC. Protein product: CASSQPGQGFNEQFF.

The V and J genes are TRBV6-5 and TRBJ2-7; D possibly corresponds to TRBD1 (5 bases). Per germline, CDR1 MNHEY and CDR2 SVGAGI. This CDR3 is 13 amino acids long. V dropped 2 bases and J dropped 2 bases, with 7 bases sitting between them. This chain's CDR3 is CASSYGQTYEQYF. DNA for the CDR3: TGTGCCAGCAGTTACGGACAAACCTACGAGCAGTACTTC.

V is TRBV7-8 and J is TRBJ2-6; no firm D call. Trimming left V 4 bases short and J 2 bases short, with 9 bases between. The CDR3 contains 15 residues. Per germline, CDR1 SGHVS and CDR2 FQNEAQ. CDR3 in amino acids: CASSWGGTGANVLTF. The CDR3, as DNA: TGTGCCAGCAGCTGGGGTGGAACTGGGGCCAACGTCCTGACTTTC.

The rearrangement uses TRBV3-1 (or the pseudogene TRBV3-2) and TRBJ2-5, with D tentatively TRBD1 or TRBD2 (5 bases each). The CDR3 contains 16 residues. The germline CDR1 and CDR2 sequences are LGHDT and YNNKEL (reference sequence). The V end lost 0 bases, the J end lost 5 bases, and 16 bases lay between the germline ends. CDR3 DNA sequence: TGTGCCAGCAGCCAAGAATCCGGGGCTAACAAGGAGACCCAGTACTTC. The encoded protein is CASSQESGANKETQYF.

V usage is TRBV5-1 and J usage is TRBJ2-7; perhaps TRBD2 as D (6 bases). The V and J ends lost 2 bases and 6 bases respectively, with 12 bases between them. The CDR3 totals 13 residues. In germline, CDR1 is SGHRS, CDR2 YFSETQ. DNA for the CDR3: TGCGCCAGCAGCTTAAATCAGGGAGGCGAGCAGTACTTC. It yields the protein CASSLNQGGEQYF.

The rearrangement joins TRBV18 to TRBJ1-5; 7 nucleotides line up with TRBD1. V lost 2 bases to trimming and J lost 7 bases; unmatched junction nucleotides: 8. The CDR3 has 15 amino acids. Looked up from germline, CDR1 is KGHSH and CDR2 is LQKENI. CDR3 protein: CASSPSLAGGQPQHF. In DNA form, the CDR3 reads TGTGCCAGCTCACCAAGCCTGGCAGGGGGGCAGCCCCAGCATTTT. Looking up the rest from reference TRBV18 and TRBJ1-5 gives the full variable domain: NAGVMQNPRHLVRRRGQEARLRCSPMKGHSHVYWYRQLPEEGLKFMVYLQKENIIDESGMPKERFSAEFPKEGPSILRIQQVVRGDSAAYFCASSPSLAGGQPQHFGDGTRLSIL.

There are a few counts of this clone. CDR3 residues: CASSLVQGITEAFF. Written as DNA, the CDR3 is TGTGCCAGCAGCTTAGTTCAGGGTATCACTGAAGCTTTCTTT. The chain recombines TRBV7-9 with TRBJ1-1; tentatively, D is TRBD1 (5 bases). V dropped 1 base and J dropped 4 bases, with 10 bases sitting between them. The CDR3 is made up of 14 amino acids. CDR1 and CDR2 (germline): SEHNR, FQNEAQ (reference sequence).

CDR3 bases: TGTGCCAGCACCTACCCCTGGAACACTGAAGCTTTCTTT. Protein sequence: CASTYPWNTEAFF. The gene calls are TRBV2 and TRBJ1-1; D not certain. Germline assignment: CDR1 SNHLY and CDR2 FYNNEI. The CDR3 consists of 13 residues. Trimming removed 7 bases from V and 1 base from J, with 10 bases in between.

The chain uses TRBV3-1 (or the pseudogene TRBV3-2) and TRBJ2-3; D perhaps matches TRBD2 (6 bases). Germline assignment: CDR1 LGHDT and CDR2 YNNKEL (reference sequence). There are 14 residues in the CDR3. V was shortened by 5 bases and J by 0 bases, with 9 bases between the two germline ends. DNA for the CDR3: TGTGCCAGCAGCTATAGCGGAAGCACAGATACGCAGTATTTT. Residues: CASSYSGSTDTQYF.

The V gene is TRBV6-5, the J gene TRBJ1-3; a weak D match, TRBD1 (5 bases). From germline, CDR1 is MNHEY and CDR2 SVGAGI. CDR3 length: 16 amino acids. Trimming took off 0 bases at V and 3 bases at J, with 12 bases between the two ends. For the CDR3, the DNA is TGTGCCAGCAGTTACTCGCCGGGCAGGGTTGGAAACACCATATATTTT. This gives the protein CASSYSPGRVGNTIYF.

V usage is TRBV7-9 and J usage is TRBJ2-1; tentatively, D is TRBD1 (5 bases). Per the germline V gene, CDR1 is SEHNR and CDR2 is FQNEAQ (reference sequence). V was pared by 5 bases and J by 0 bases, with 11 bases between. This CDR3 is built from 15 residues. Here the CDR3 DNA reads TGTGCCAGCAGCATGACAGCGCTCTCCTACAATGAGCAGTTCTTC. It specifies CASSMTALSYNEQFF.

This chain uses TRBV5-5 with TRBJ1-6; no reliable D call. Germline V gene lookup returns CDR1 SGHKS and CDR2 YYEKEE (reference sequence). CDR3 length: 13 residues. With 4 bases removed from V and 6 bases from J, the gap between germline ends came to 8 bases. The DNA of the CDR3 is TGTGCCAGCAGCCCAAACAGTAATTCACCCCTCCACTTT. Translated: CASSPNSNSPLHF.

This sequence joins TRBV5-1 and TRBJ2-5; D not certain. The CDR3 is 15 amino acids. The V end was cut by 3 bases, the J end by 1 base, with 13 bases between. The germline V gene encodes CDR1 SGHRS and CDR2 YFSETQ. The CDR3 DNA follows: TGCGCCAGCAGCTCCGGTGGGAATTCCCAAGAGACCCAGTACTTC. Translation: CASSSGGNSQETQYF.

The chain uses TRBV11-2 and TRBJ1-1, with D unclear. The CDR3 covers 15 residues. V lost 1 base to trimming and J lost 0 bases, with 9 bases between them. Germline V gives CDR1 SGHAT, CDR2 FQNNGV. The CDR3 DNA is TGTGCCAGCAGCTTAGGGGCAGTCATGAACACTGAAGCTTTCTTT. Its translation: CASSLGAVMNTEAFF.

The chain joins TRBV18 to TRBJ1-1; unclear D gene. Trimming removed 0 bases at V and 1 base at J, with 9 bases between. Germline V gene data show CDR1 as KGHSH and CDR2 as LQKENI. The CDR3 covers 15 residues. CDR3 sequence: CASSPPSTRNTEAFF. Here the CDR3 DNA reads TGTGCCAGCTCACCACCGTCGACAAGGAACACTGAAGCTTTCTTT.

The chain links TRBV7-6 to TRBJ2-3, with a tentative D call TRBD1 (5 bases). The germline gives CDR1 SGHVS, CDR2 FNYEAQ. The length of the CDR3 is 17 residues. V was clipped by 5 bases and J by 0 bases, with 18 bases between them. The CDR3 coding sequence is TGTGCCAGCAGCCCAGGGTGGGGCTACGCTAGCACAGATACGCAGTATTTT. It codes for CASSPGWGYASTDTQYF.

This clone was counted once. The rearrangement links TRBV5-4 to TRBJ1-1; D is unresolved. Trimming took 0 bases from V and 0 from J, leaving 9 bases between them. The CDR3 is 15 residues long. Germline CDR1 SGHNT, CDR2 YYREEE (reference sequence). CDR3 in amino acids: CASSLGGTMNTEAFF. CDR3 sequence (DNA): TGTGCCAGCAGCTTGGGGGGTACTATGAACACTGAAGCTTTCTTT. Using reference TRBV5-4 and TRBJ1-1 for the parts outside the CDR3, the full variable domain is ETGVTQSPTHLIKTRGQQVTLRCSSQSGHNTVSWYQQALGQGPQFIFQYYREEENGRGNFPPRFSGLQFPNYSSELNVNALELDDSALYLCASSLGGTMNTEAFFGQGTRLTVV.

V and J are TRBV14 and TRBJ2-3; 8 nucleotides agree with TRBD2. The ends lost 0 bases at V and 5 bases at J; junction bases unmatched: 4. Germline V gene data show CDR1 as SGHDN and CDR2 as FVKESK. The CDR3 contains 15 residues. The CDR3 region is CASSQDRGGRDTQYF. DNA of the CDR3: TGTGCCAGCAGCCAAGATCGGGGGGGCAGAGATACGCAGTATTTT. Supplemented by reference TRBV14 and TRBJ2-3, the full variable domain reads EAGVTQFPSHSVIEKGQTVTLRCDPISGHDNLYWYRRVMGKEIKFLLHFVKESKQDESGMPNNRFLAERTGGTYSTLKVQPAELEDSGVYFCASSQDRGGRDTQYFGPGTRLTVL.

The rearrangement uses TRBV5-1 and TRBJ2-5; 8 nucleotides align to TRBD2. V lost 4 bases, J lost 4 bases, and 15 bases stayed unmatched. Germline assignment: CDR1 SGHRS and CDR2 YFSETQ. The CDR3 totals 17 residues. The CDR3 loop reads CASSRSEGAGVTETQYF. DNA of the CDR3: TGCGCCAGCAGCCGGTCTGAGGGAGCGGGGGTGACAGAGACCCAGTACTTC.

V usage is TRBV3-1 (or the pseudogene TRBV3-2) and J usage is TRBJ1-1; D gene unclear. Germline loops: CDR1 LGHDT, CDR2 YNNKEL (reference sequence). The length of the CDR3 is 16 residues. Trimming pared 2 bases from V and 2 bases from J, leaving 15 bases between. The CDR3 region has the DNA TGTGCCAGCAGCCAATCCATGTCGAGGAGAAACACTGAAGCTTTCTTT. Its translation is CASSQSMSRRNTEAFF.